These T cell receptor beta chains were read from a single sample in a study of cytomegalovirus exposure and HLA in healthy donors. Using immunoSEQ multiplex PCR, the repertoire was profiled, and TCRdb retains in-frame clones only, with some absent. The sample holds about 110,000 clones, roughly nine tenths seen once. Sequenced material: PBMCs. Receptors originate from a woman aged 18-29 years in good health and CMV-seronegative. Each CDR3 is given with its conserved first and last residue. The order of the fields is CDR3 protein, V gene, J gene.

CASSMIRGQMNLAFF,TRBV6-1,TRBJ1-1
CASSPGPRGNEKLFF,TRBV11-2,TRBJ1-4
CASSPTSSLETQYF,TRBV6-5,TRBJ2-5
CASTYTGVNNQPQHF,TRBV19,TRBJ1-5
CASSPQGGEQYF,TRBV7-9,TRBJ2-7
CSVGGGVPDTQYF,TRBV29-1,TRBJ2-3
CASSLNDGGAYGYTF,TRBV5-8,TRBJ1-2
CASSPPGATPGTGELFF,TRBV7-2,TRBJ2-2
CASSVEGDSYEQYF,TRBV9,TRBJ2-7
CASSLGTSGYNEQFF,TRBV5-6,TRBJ2-1
CASSGSPTDTQYF,TRBV25-1,TRBJ2-3
CASGQGEYSNQPQHF,TRBV9,TRBJ1-5
CASSPGVGIRAGANVLTF,TRBV28,TRBJ2-6
CASSDGGAGQPQHF,TRBV25-1,TRBJ1-5
CASSGGLARDEQYF,TRBV5-1,TRBJ2-7
CASSYRTEEQYF,TRBV7-9,TRBJ2-7
CASSTGGHPYEQYF,TRBV28,TRBJ2-7
CASSTGAGELFF,TRBV27,TRBJ2-2
CASSLGPTSGGPNEQFF,TRBV11-2,TRBJ2-1
CASSSGTGFNQPQHF,TRBV28,TRBJ1-5
CASSSPTGERETQYF,TRBV11-2,TRBJ2-5
CASSLQGLLTGELFF,TRBV6-5,TRBJ2-2
CASSVVNSLNTEAFF,TRBV9,TRBJ1-1
CASSTKPQGADQPQHF,TRBV19,TRBJ1-5
CASRGAWGTTYEQYF,TRBV2,TRBJ2-7
CASSVDPSSQETQYF,TRBV9,TRBJ2-5
CASSLAGEASTQYF,TRBV7-2,TRBJ2-5